This entry describes one TCR beta chain. Its antigen is not known. The data are from a study of cytomegalovirus exposure and HLA in healthy donors. The study, taken as a whole, reports: While the bulk of TCR sequences proved rare, some public TCRs turned up in many donors. In a later analysis, HLA-associated TCR beta chains were more clonally expanded than equally common others.

CDR3 length: 16 residues. CDR1 is LNHNV and CDR2 is YYDKDF in the germline V gene (reference sequence). V shed 2 bases and J 7 bases; nucleotides not matched to a gene: 9. The PCR employed 60 Vbeta primers together with 13 Jbeta primers. Sequencing used immunoSEQ multiplex PCR; TCRdb keeps in-frame clones, though not all of them. This repertoire includes under 200,000 clones. The V gene is TRBV15, the J gene TRBJ2-2, with 8 bases matching TRBD1. The receptor was isolated from a man aged 30 to 39 in good health and CMV-seronegative. The source material was PBMCs. CDR3 amino acids: CATSRPRTGSGGELFF. The DNA for the CDR3 is TGTGCCACCAGCAGACCCCGGACAGGGTCCGGCGGGGAGCTGTTTTTT. Supplemented by reference TRBV15 and TRBJ2-2, the full variable domain reads DAMVIQNPRYQVTQFGKPVTLSCSQTLNHNVMYWYQQKSSQAPKLLFHYYDKDFNNEADTPDNFQSRRPNTSFCFLDIRSPGLGDTAMYLCATSRPRTGSGGELFFGEGSRLTVL.